This is a list of T cell receptor beta chains from one sample in a study of cytomegalovirus exposure and HLA in healthy donors. The protocol was immunoSEQ multiplex PCR, while the TCRdb copy is restricted to in-frame clones and leaves out a portion. The sample has 85,000 to 130,000 clones; 65% to 75% are singletons. Sequencing was performed on PBMCs. Every receptor here comes from a woman aged 18 to 35 in good health and CMV-seropositive. Both conserved end residues are part of each CDR3. The order of the fields is J gene, V gene, clone size, D gene, CDR3 protein, CDR3 DNA. D genes are given only for firm matches. Some rows mark clone size as missing; the rest say once, few, many or name a class of expanded clone.

TRBJ2-7 | TRBV6-5 | few | NA | CASSYSKGAHEQYF | TGTGCCAGCAGTTACTCGAAAGGGGCCCACGAGCAGTACTTC
TRBJ2-7 | TRBV7-2 | once | TRBD1 | CASSLASGQNYEQYF | TGTGCCAGCAGCTTAGCTTCGGGACAGAACTACGAGCAGTACTTC
TRBJ1-4 | TRBV7-8 | NA | TRBD1 | CASSLEGTAGEKLFF | TGTGCCAGCAGCTTAGAAGGGACAGCAGGCGAAAAACTGTTTTTT
TRBJ1-1 | TRBV7-8 | medium-sized | NA | CASSPYNTEAFF | TGTGCCAGCAGCCCTTATAACACTGAAGCTTTCTTT
TRBJ2-1 | TRBV28 | few | TRBD1 | CASSTPGTGYNEQFF | TGTGCCAGCAGCACCCCCGGGACAGGATACAATGAGCAGTTCTTC
TRBJ2-3 | TRBV20-1 | NA | NA | CRSTSTDTQYF | TGCAGGTCGACTAGTACAGATACGCAGTATTTT
TRBJ2-3 | TRBV5-1 | NA | NA | CARLTDTQYF | TGCGCCAGACTTACAGATACGCAGTATTTT
TRBJ2-3 | TRBV10-3 | NA | TRBD2 | CAISESDGTSGTFSTDTQYF | TGTGCCATCAGTGAGTCGGATGGGACTAGCGGGACCTTTAGCACAGATACGCAGTATTTT
TRBJ1-2 | TRBV29-1 | NA | NA | CSVGHDDYGYTF | TGCAGCGTCGGACATGATGACTATGGCTACACCTTC
TRBJ2-7 | TRBV6-1 | NA | TRBD1 | CASSEKGQGYEQYF | TGTGCCAGCAGTGAAAAGGGACAGGGCTACGAGCAGTACTTC
TRBJ2-3 | TRBV30 | few | TRBD2 | CAWSVAPTSISTDTQYF | TGTGCCTGGAGTGTAGCCCCGACTAGCATTAGCACAGATACGCAGTATTTT
TRBJ2-6 | TRBV27 | NA | NA | CASSPQGSSGANVLTF | TGTGCCAGCAGCCCCCAGGGGAGCTCTGGGGCCAACGTCCTGACTTTC
TRBJ2-5 | TRBV5-4 | NA | NA | CASSFWAETQYF | TGTGCCAGCAGCTTTTGGGCAGAGACCCAGTACTTC
TRBJ1-5 | TRBV6-1 | NA | NA | CASSAKSEIFNQPQHF | TGTGCCAGCAGTGCCAAATCAGAAATTTTTAATCAGCCCCAGCATTTT
TRBJ1-2 | TRBV5-1 | NA | NA | CASSLDSPNYGYTF | TGCGCCAGCAGCTTGGACAGTCCTAACTATGGCTACACCTTC
TRBJ2-1 | TRBV7-3 | NA | TRBD2 | CASSLTSGGNEQFF | TGTGCCAGCAGCTTGACTAGCGGGGGGAATGAGCAGTTCTTC
TRBJ2-5 | TRBV7-9 | NA | TRBD2 | CASSPSGGGETQYF | TGTGCCAGCAGCCCAAGCGGGGGCGGGGAGACCCAGTACTTC
TRBJ2-5 | TRBV19 | NA | TRBD2 | CASSMGTSGTLVETQYF | TGTGCCAGTAGTATGGGGACTAGCGGGACCCTGGTGGAGACCCAGTACTTC
TRBJ2-3 | TRBV5-1 | NA | TRBD2 | CASSAGDGYSTDTQYF | TGCGCCAGCAGCGCGGGGGACGGCTACTCCACAGATACGCAGTATTTT
TRBJ2-2 | TRBV29-1 | NA | NA | CSGRESGELFF | TGCAGCGGCCGGGAATCCGGGGAGCTGTTTTTT
TRBJ1-5 | TRBV28 | once | NA | CASSSDSFLSNQPQHF | TGTGCCAGCAGCTCGGACAGCTTTCTTAGCAATCAGCCCCAGCATTTT
TRBJ2-1 | TRBV2 | NA | NA | CASSETPPHRASYNEQFF | TGTGCCAGCAGTGAAACCCCACCCCACAGGGCGTCCTACAATGAGCAGTTCTTC
TRBJ2-3 | TRBV29-1 | NA | TRBD1 | CSVAPLTGFTDTQYF | TGCAGCGTCGCCCCACTGACAGGGTTCACAGATACGCAGTATTTT
TRBJ2-1 | TRBV27 | NA | TRBD2 | CASGQAGYYNEQFF | TGTGCCAGCGGACAAGCGGGGTATTACAATGAGCAGTTCTTC
TRBJ2-2 | TRBV5-6 | NA | TRBD1 | CASRATGTVNTGELFF | TGTGCCAGCAGGGCAACCGGGACAGTGAACACCGGGGAGCTGTTTTTT
TRBJ1-3 | TRBV21-1 | NA | NA | CASSKKPGASGNTIYF | TGTGCCAGCAGCAAAAAACCGGGTGCTAGTGGAAACACCATATATTTT
TRBJ2-3 | TRBV28 | NA | TRBD2 | CASSTPSGSMVGGDTQYF | TGTGCCAGCAGCACCCCTAGCGGGAGTATGGTCGGTGGAGATACGCAGTATTTT
TRBJ2-7 | TRBV10-2 | few | NA | CASSELLREQYF | TGCGCCAGCAGTGAACTATTAAGAGAGCAGTACTTC
TRBJ2-1 | TRBV5-1 | NA | NA | CASSLGSVGSYNEQFF | TGCGCCAGCAGCTTGGGGTCGGTTGGCTCCTACAATGAGCAGTTCTTC
TRBJ2-3 | TRBV9 | NA | NA | CASSVGLGADTQYF | TGTGCCAGCAGCGTAGGGCTAGGGGCAGATACGCAGTATTTT
TRBJ1-5 | TRBV5-1 | NA | NA | CASSPDSYSNQPQHF | TGCGCCAGCAGCCCGGACAGCTATAGCAATCAGCCCCAGCATTTT
TRBJ2-7 | TRBV6-1 | NA | NA | CATNSGQDYEQYF | TGTGCCACCAATAGTGGGCAGGACTACGAGCAGTACTTC
TRBJ2-7 | TRBV18 | NA | TRBD1 | CASSPAGQGAQSAQYF | TGTGCCAGCTCACCGGCCGGACAGGGGGCGCAGTCGGCGCAGTACTTC
TRBJ1-4 | TRBV5-6 | NA | NA | CASSLEQGFREKLFF | TGTGCCAGCAGCTTGGAACAGGGCTTTCGGGAAAAACTGTTTTTT
TRBJ2-6 | TRBV4-3 | NA | NA | CASSQDGHSGANVLTF | TGCGCCAGCAGCCAAGATGGACATTCGGGGGCCAACGTCCTGACTTTC
TRBJ2-2 | TRBV10-2 | NA | NA | CASSDFIGELFF | TGCGCCAGCAGTGATTTTATCGGGGAGCTGTTTTTT
TRBJ1-1 | TRBV30 | NA | NA | CAWSVGYTEAFF | TGTGCCTGGAGTGTCGGGTACACTGAAGCTTTCTTT
TRBJ2-1 | TRBV7-8 | NA | TRBD2 | CASSPGLAGGNEQFF | TGTGCCAGCAGCCCGGGACTAGCGGGAGGCAATGAGCAGTTCTTC
TRBJ1-5 | TRBV6-6 | NA | NA | CASSYPTGTDQPQHF | TGTGCCAGCAGTTACCCCACAGGGACCGATCAGCCCCAGCATTTT
TRBJ2-1 | TRBV7-3 | NA | NA | CASSLNPGRQVNEQFF | TGTGCCAGCAGCTTAAACCCAGGTCGGCAGGTCAATGAGCAGTTCTTC
TRBJ2-7 | TRBV18 | NA | NA | CASSTPGSRAGFSYEQYF | TGTGCCAGCTCAACCCCAGGATCTAGGGCGGGCTTCTCCTACGAACAGTACTTC
TRBJ2-3 | TRBV19 | NA | NA | CASSTVSGSTDTQYF | TGTGCCAGTAGTACCGTCAGCGGGAGCACAGATACGCAGTATTTT
TRBJ2-1 | TRBV7-9 | NA | NA | CASSSHSGLYNEQFF | TGTGCCAGCAGCTCCCACAGCGGACTATACAATGAGCAGTTCTTC
TRBJ2-2 | TRBV28 | NA | NA | CASSSGRERTGELFF | TGTGCCAGCAGTTCTGGTCGGGAGCGGACCGGGGAGCTGTTTTTT
TRBJ1-1 | TRBV30 | once | TRBD1 | CAWSVRGTGDFGTEAFF | TGTGCCTGGAGTGTAAGGGGGACAGGGGATTTTGGGACTGAAGCTTTCTTT
TRBJ2-2 | TRBV27 | NA | NA | CASSYSGNGELFF | TGTGCCAGCAGCTATAGCGGTAACGGGGAGCTGTTTTTT
TRBJ2-7 | TRBV27 | once | TRBD2 | CASRPGLADYEQYF | TGTGCCAGCAGACCGGGACTAGCGGACTACGAGCAGTACTTC
TRBJ2-2 | TRBV7-7 | NA | NA | CASSRDFTGELFF | TGTGCCAGCAGCCGAGACTTTACCGGGGAGCTATTTTTT
TRBJ2-5 | TRBV23-1 | NA | TRBD2 | CASSPTVKGRETRETQYF | TGCGCCAGCAGCCCGACCGTTAAGGGGCGGGAGACCAGGGAGACCCAGTACTTC
TRBJ2-5 | TRBV30 | NA | NA | CAWSVRGQETQYF | TGTGCCTGGAGTGTACGGGGCCAAGAGACCCAGTACTTC
TRBJ2-7 | TRBV6-5 | NA | TRBD1 | CASSYSATGTYEQYF | TGTGCCAGCAGTTACTCTGCGACAGGGACCTACGAGCAGTACTTC